One sample yielded the 30 T cell receptor beta chains listed below, sequenced in a study of molecular identifiers for immune sequencing clone quantification. TCRdb reanalysed the PCR reads using MiXCR and keeps one entry per CDR3 protein. The table lists roughly 40,000 distinct CDR3 sequences, approximately 17% of them singletons. The sample comprised naive CD8+ T cells from blood, with Jurkat cell RNA spiked in. As to subset: FACS-sorted CD8+CD4-CCR7+CD45RA+ naive T cells. Receptor source: a human donor in good health. Some libraries in this study had Jurkat cell RNA spiked in.

The CDR3, as DNA: TGTGCCAGTAGTATTTGGGGGAATCAGCCCCAGCATTTT. Translated: CASSIWGNQPQHF. The genes are TRBV19 and TRBJ1-5, with D perhaps TRBD1 (5 bases). With 3 bases removed from V and 4 bases from J, the gap between germline ends came to 7 bases. CDR1 is LNHDA and CDR2 is SQIVND in the germline V gene (reference sequence). This CDR3 is built from 13 residues.

This clonotype was recorded many times. This chain links TRBV4-1 with TRBJ2-1; D remains unclear. CDR1 and CDR2 (germline): MGHRA, YSYEKL. Trimming took 0 bases from V and 2 from J, leaving 8 bases between them. CDR3 length: 15 residues. CDR3 nucleotides: TGCGCCAGCAGCCAAGATTCCCTACCCTACAATGAGCAGTTCTTC. The encoded protein is CASSQDSLPYNEQFF.

To note about this clonotype: The junction differs from germline at one of its ends, possibly a read error. V and J are TRBV12-5 and TRBJ1-2; no reliable D call. Germline V gene lookup returns CDR1 LGHNT and CDR2 FRNRAP. The CDR3 loop spans 14 amino acids. CDR3: CDSGLVESMDGYTF. CDR3 coding DNA: TGTGATAGTGGTTTGGTTGAATCGATGGATGGCTACACCTTC.

This clonotype was seen a few times. A much larger clone is a single base away; this may be a read error. The chain employs TRBV12-3 or TRBV12-4 and TRBJ1-1, with TRBD1 identical over 7 bases. CDR3 length: 15 amino acids. The CDR3 DNA follows: TGTGTCAGCAGTTTTCTCTGGACAGGGAACACTGAAGCTTTCTTT. It codes for CVSSFLWTGNTEAFF.

This clonotype has ten or more counts. The germline gene is not matched at one end of the junction; a read error may be the cause. The rearrangement joins TRBV9 to TRBJ2-5; TRBD1 aligns across 7 bases. Germline CDR1 and CDR2: SGDLS and YYNGEE. CDR3 size: 15 residues. The DNA of the CDR3 is TGTGCCAGCAGCGTAGGGGACAGTTCAAGAGAGGCCCAGTACTTC. Its protein product is CASSVGDSSREAQYF. The entire variable domain, with the rest obtained from reference TRBV9 and TRBJ2-5, is as follows: DSGVTQTPKHLITATGQRVTLRCSPRSGDLSVYWYQQSLDQGLQFLIQYYNGEERAKGNILERFSAQQFPDLHSELNLSSLELGDSALYFCASSVGDSSREAQYFGPGTRLLVL.

In its sample, this clonotype was seen many times. This chain connects TRBV28 to TRBJ2-2; no definite D call. V lost 6 bases and J 1 base, leaving 6 bases between the germline ends. Germline V CDR1 and CDR2: MDHEN, SYDVKM. The CDR3 contains 13 residues. The CDR3 nucleotides are TGTGCCAGCAGCGCGATGAACACCGGGGAGCTGTTTTTT. This gives the protein CASSAMNTGELFF.

J is TRBJ2-2 and V is TRBV19; TRBD2 matches at 12 bases. V shed 6 bases, J shed 6 bases, and the junction held 11 bases outside the gene matches. The CDR3 contains 17 residues. CDR1 is LNHDA and CDR2 is SQIVND in the germline V gene (reference sequence). The CDR3 sequence: CASSAPASGRAPGELFF. The CDR3 DNA is TGTGCCAGTAGCGCCCCCGCTAGCGGGAGGGCCCCCGGGGAGCTGTTTTTT.

This clonotype is classed as medium-sized (0.01 to 0.1%). The V and J genes are TRBV20-1 and TRBJ2-1; 14 nucleotides agree with TRBD2. The ends lost 0 bases at V and 9 bases at J; junction bases unmatched: 7. The CDR3 consists of 16 residues. Looked up from germline, CDR1 is DFQATT and CDR2 is SNEGSKA (reference sequence). CDR3 bases: TGCAGTGCTAGAGACCCGGGACTAGCGGGAGTTTTTGAGCAGTTCTTC. Its protein product is CSARDPGLAGVFEQFF.

The gene calls are TRBV4-3 and TRBJ2-1; 15 positions agree with TRBD2. Germline lookup yields CDR1 LGHNA and CDR2 YSLEER. The CDR3 covers 17 residues. Trimming at V came to 1 base and at J to 7 bases, leaving 5 bases not matched to a gene. Here the CDR3 reads CASSQGTSGRGGNEQFF. The CDR3 nucleotides read TGCGCCAGCAGCCAAGGGACTAGCGGGAGGGGTGGGAATGAGCAGTTCTTC.

This clonotype was found many times. DNA of the CDR3: TGTGCCACCAACACAGATACGCAGTATTTT. Translating it yields CATNTDTQYF. This chain links TRBV12-3 or TRBV12-4 with TRBJ2-3; D unresolved. CDR3 length: 10 residues. Between the trimmed V and J ends, which lost 10 bases and 2 bases, there was a span of 4 bases.

This clonotype was recorded at least ten times. The rearrangement uses TRBV7-9 and TRBJ1-5, with TRBD1 as a possible D gene (5 bases). This CDR3 region has 15 residues. CDR1 SEHNR and CDR2 FQNEAQ come from the germline V gene (reference sequence). Trimming stripped 2 bases from V and 4 bases from J, with 12 bases between. CDR3 nucleotides: TGTGCCAGCAGCTTATCTTCCAGGGTGAATCAGCCCCAGCATTTT. Its protein product is CASSLSSRVNQPQHF. The full variable domain, in which reference TRBV7-9 and TRBJ1-5 provide the parts outside the CDR3, is DTGVSQNPRHKITKRGQNVTFRCDPISEHNRLYWYRQTLGQGPEFLTYFQNEAQLEKSRLLSDRFSAERPKGSFSTLEIQRTEQGDSAMYLCASSLSSRVNQPQHFGDGTRLSIL.

This clonotype was observed many times. The chain couples TRBV11-2 to TRBJ2-2; D is possibly TRBD1 or TRBD2 (6 bases each). Germline V gives CDR1 SGHAT, CDR2 FQNNGV. V was clipped by 1 base and J by 3 bases, with 15 bases between them. The CDR3 contains 17 residues. Written as DNA, the CDR3 is TGTGCCAGCAGCTTAGGAGGTCGGGGGCCATACACCGGGGAGCTGTTTTTT. It specifies CASSLGGRGPYTGELFF.

This clonotype was seen once. One base away lies a much larger clone, so this may be a sequencing read error. The V call is TRBV28, the J call TRBJ2-3; TRBD2 aligns across 9 bases. J lost 0 bases, V lost 5 bases, and 9 bases had no gene match. CDR3 length: 17 amino acids. CDR1 and CDR2 from the germline V gene are MDHEN and SYDVKM. The CDR3 reads CASSPHRLAESTDTQYF. Here the CDR3 DNA reads TGTGCCAGCAGTCCCCATCGACTAGCGGAGAGCACAGATACGCAGTATTTT.

This clonotype was observed at least ten times. The chain links TRBV5-6 to TRBJ2-7; perhaps TRBD2 as D (6 bases). Trimming took 3 bases from V and 3 from J, leaving 13 bases between them. Germline V gene data show CDR1 as SGHDT and CDR2 as YYEEEE. The CDR3 covers 14 residues. CDR3 protein: CASSWGTGDYEQYF. The CDR3 DNA reads TGTGCCAGCAGCTGGGGGACTGGAGACTACGAGCAGTACTTC.

The J gene is TRBJ2-3, the V gene TRBV4-2; D is undetermined. The CDR3 sequence is 12 residues long. With 0 bases removed from V and 5 bases from J, the gap between germline ends came to 3 bases. CDR1 is LGHNA and CDR2 is YNFKEQ in the germline V gene. CDR3 loop: CASSQDGDTQYF. DNA for the CDR3: TGTGCCAGCAGCCAAGACGGAGATACGCAGTATTTT.

This rearrangement joins TRBV29-1 to TRBJ2-3; tentative D call: TRBD2 (6 bases). The CDR3 loop spans 14 amino acids. The V and J ends lost 7 bases and 2 bases respectively, with 16 bases between them. From germline, CDR1 is SQVTM and CDR2 ANQGSEA. The CDR3 sequence is CSASGTGYTDTQYF. CDR3 coding DNA: TGCAGCGCTTCCGGGACTGGATACACAGATACGCAGTATTTT.

The table lists this clonotype with a few counts. The chain is built from TRBV4-2 and TRBJ2-7; 10 bases align to TRBD2. Germline-derived CDR1 and CDR2 are LGHNA and YNFKEQ. Trimming took 2 bases from V and 0 from J; bases not matched to a gene: 7. The CDR3 is made up of 17 amino acids. This CDR3 is CASSQPGLAEDSYEQYF. Written as DNA, the CDR3 is TGTGCCAGCAGCCAACCAGGACTAGCGGAGGACTCCTACGAGCAGTACTTC.

This clonotype was counted a single time. A read error may be the cause here, since a much bigger clone is one base away. Lacking the conserved final phenylalanine or tryptophan, this CDR3 likely reflects a read error. No DNA is shown, since the ends of the CDR3 on it are uncertain; the CDR3 is the one TCRdb lists. The chain has TRBV4-3 and TRBJ2-7; TRBD1, the table's D call, was not compared with the DNA. Counting both end residues, the CDR3 totals 13 amino acids. In germline, CDR1 is LGHNA, CDR2 YSLEER. The CDR3 is CASSQDGRGPRYC.

This clonotype was seen at least ten times. This chain links TRBV12-3 or TRBV12-4 with TRBJ2-2; D remains unclear. This CDR3 is built from 11 residues. V lost 2 bases, J lost 10 bases, and 5 bases lay in between. The CDR3 region is CASSLYAELFF. The DNA of the CDR3 is TGTGCCAGCAGTTTATACGCGGAGCTGTTTTTT.

There are a few counts of this clonotype. This chain joins TRBV19 and TRBJ1-2; no definite D call. The germline V and J ends were trimmed by 3 bases and 9 bases, with 8 bases remaining between them. The CDR3 covers 11 residues. Germline V gives CDR1 LNHDA, CDR2 SQIVND (reference sequence). CDR3 protein: CASSIWRSYTF. CDR3 nucleotides: TGTGCCAGTAGTATTTGGCGCAGCTACACCTTC.

On this clonotype: A much bigger clone sits one base away, suggesting this may be a read error. V gene TRBV7-9 combines with J gene TRBJ2-3, with unresolved D. Looked up from germline, CDR1 is SEHNR and CDR2 is FQNEAQ (reference sequence). The CDR3 length is 12 residues. The DNA for the CDR3 is TGTGCCAGCAGCTTAGTTGTAGATACGCGGTATTTT. Translated, it gives CASSLVVDTRYF.

This clonotype was detected ten times or more. This rearrangement joins TRBV4-1 to TRBJ2-1; D ambiguous. Looked up from germline, CDR1 is MGHRA and CDR2 is YSYEKL. The CDR3 length is 13 residues. The V end was cut by 1 base, the J end by 6 bases, with 7 bases between. CDR3 sequence: CASSQVTFNEQFF. DNA of the CDR3: TGCGCCAGCAGCCAAGTAACCTTCAATGAGCAGTTCTTC.

To note about this clonotype: One end of the junction fails to match germline, which may point to a read error. The genes are TRBV12-3 or TRBV12-4 and TRBJ2-4; the D call may be TRBD1 or TRBD2 (5 bases each). The CDR3 contains 11 residues. The CDR3 region has the DNA TGTGCCAGCAGTATCGGGACCGAATACCTCTTC. This encodes CASSIGTEYLF.

Turning to this clonotype: It may be a read error: a sequence one base away is much more abundant. The V gene is TRBV6-5, the J gene TRBJ2-7, with D maybe TRBD2 (5 bases). The CDR3 totals 13 residues. Germline CDR1 and CDR2: MNHEY and SVGAGI. CDR3 sequence reads: CVSSYPGTYEQYF. The CDR3 nucleotides are TGTGTCAGCAGTTACCCCGGGACCTACGAGCAGTACTTC.

The sample holds one count of this clonotype. This may come from a read error, since a much larger clone is one base off. The conserved closing phenylalanine or tryptophan is absent in this CDR3, likely reflecting a read error. The CDR3 reads CASSPEETQYL. In DNA form, the CDR3 reads TGTGCCAGCAGCCCCGAAGAGACCCAGTACCTC. This chain connects TRBV2 to TRBJ2-5, with no clear D. V lost 6 bases, J lost 3 bases, and 5 bases lay in between. The CDR3 covers 11 residues. Germline CDR1 is SNHLY and CDR2 is FYNNEI.

In its sample, this clonotype is medium-sized. The rearrangement uses TRBV2 and TRBJ2-7; 7 positions agree with TRBD2. Losses at the gene ends were 1 base for V and 4 bases for J; bases not matched to a gene: 7. Germline-derived CDR1 and CDR2 are SNHLY and FYNNEI. The CDR3 has 15 residues. The CDR3: CASSEVRENTYEQYF. The DNA of the CDR3 is TGTGCCAGCAGTGAAGTGCGGGAGAATACTTACGAGCAGTACTTC.

This clonotype was recorded at least ten times. V is TRBV12-3 or TRBV12-4 and J is TRBJ1-1; D gene uncertain. V lost 7 bases and J 5 bases, leaving 17 bases between the germline ends. The CDR3 has 14 residues. CDR3 bases: TGTGCCAGCATTCCGGCGGTGGCGGGGACTGAAGCTTTCTTT. As protein: CASIPAVAGTEAFF.

This chain joins TRBV5-4 and TRBJ1-1; unclear D gene. Germline CDR1 and CDR2: SGHNT and YYREEE (reference sequence). Between the trimmed V and J ends, which lost 4 bases and 1 base, there was a span of 8 bases. CDR3 length: 13 amino acids. Here the CDR3 reads CASSLAGNTEAFF. The CDR3 DNA reads TGTGCCAGCAGCCTTGCGGGGAACACTGAAGCTTTCTTT.

This clonotype was recorded at least ten times. This rearrangement joins TRBV29-1 to TRBJ2-7; possible D gene TRBD2, 5 bases. CDR1 is SQVTM, CDR2 ANQGSEA, per germline. This CDR3 contains 11 residues. The V end was cut by 2 bases, the J end by 3 bases, with 5 bases between. The CDR3 sequence: CSVERGYEQYF. Written as DNA, the CDR3 is TGCAGCGTTGAACGGGGCTACGAGCAGTACTTC.

Many counts were recorded for this clonotype. V gene TRBV29-1 combines with J gene TRBJ2-2; 12 positions agree with TRBD2. The CDR3 spans 16 residues. The J segment lost 5 bases and the V segment lost 6 bases, leaving 10 bases of the junction unmatched. The germline V gene has CDR1 SQVTM and CDR2 ANQGSEA. DNA of the CDR3: TGCAGCGTAGTTGAACCCGGGACTAGCGGGACCGGGGAGCTGTTTTTT. This sequence encodes CSVVEPGTSGTGELFF.